This T cell receptor beta chain comes out of a study of Ad26.COV2.S vaccination and SARS-CoV-2 variants. About the study: The trial was COV1001 and the donor's arm was Ad26.COV2.S. Dosing was one shot or two shots 56 days apart. Study-wide results and limits: It was reported that spike-specific CD8+ and CD4+ T cell responses were substantially broad after vaccination.

CDR1 SGHRS and CDR2 YFSETQ come from the germline V gene. Trimming left V 0 bases short and J 13 bases short, with 12 bases between. CDR3 length equals 12 residues. Clones were sequenced by immunoSEQ multiplex PCR, and TCRdb holds only the in-frame ones, with some missing. Of approximately 400,000 clones in the sample, under 90% were seen once. Worth noting for this clone: Its matching antigen is unknown.

As to treatment: 15 to 20 received Ad26.COV2.S at low or high dose, single or two shots; 5 received placebo; per-sample allocation not given. Specimen acquisition occurred on day 63 following the initial vaccine or placebo injection. What was given as vaccine was an Ad26 vector encoding Wuhan-strain SARS-CoV-2 spike. The material was peripheral blood, obtained in a trial of Ad26.COV2.S vaccine versus placebo. The V call is TRBV5-1, the J call TRBJ2-3, with TRBD2 as a possible D gene (5 bases). The receptor was derived from a person aged 18-60 years who received the Ad26.COV2.S COVID-19 vaccine or a placebo. For the CDR3, the DNA is TGCGCCAGCAGCTTGGATGGTAGCGAGGAGTATTTT. Amino acid sequence: CASSLDGSEEYF.